Listed below are T cell receptor beta chains from one sample, sequenced in a study of T-cell memory formation after mild COVID-19. TCRdb used MiXCR to reprocess the 5' RACE reads, holding one entry per CDR3 protein. The table has fewer than 350,000 distinct CDR3 sequences, 14% seen once. The source material was PBMCs or a T cell subset sorted from them (not recorded which). These receptors originate from a man aged 18 to 29 who had mild COVID-19 (a few samples of this study predate the infection). Cell type and time point are not known. The CDR3 runs from the conserved cysteine through the conserved F or W.

V,CDR3
TRBV25-1,CASSESKDANTEAFF
TRBV6-5,CASSPSGTLSNQPQHF
TRBV4-3,CASSQGALGGELFF
TRBV3-1,CASSPATNQPQHF
TRBV18,CASSETGNTEAFF
TRBV7-9,CASSPRDLYGYTF
TRBV12-3/TRBV12-4,CASSFGLARRTQYF
TRBV29-1,CSLVNSGTDTQYF
TRBV4-1,CASSHDSSSNTEAFF
TRBV7-9,CASSLPDRSDGYTF
TRBV11-2,CASSLGGPGANTEAFF
TRBV23-1,CASVTGLAGGYEQFF
TRBV4-2,CASSQTTGAYTDTQYF
TRBV5-1,CASSLIAGEAYEQYF
TRBV6-4,CASSVGDLQETQYF
TRBV10-2,CASSLSKGRNSPLHF
TRBV4-3,CASSHGEKGARGEQYF
TRBV7-9,CASSRLAGNQETQYF
TRBV10-3,CAISETGYSPGANVLTF
TRBV19,CASSYPRGLSYNEQFF
TRBV12-3/TRBV12-4,CASSKRASTDTQYF
TRBV7-9,CASSFGKSRETQYF
TRBV5-1,CASSLVGRDNEQFF
TRBV7-2,CASSLATLSYEQYF
TRBV10-3,CAISEPGGPYEQYF
TRBV5-5,CASSRSGGPGNEQFF
TRBV7-2,CASSNAYEQYF